Listed below are T cell receptor beta chains from one sample, sequenced in a study of blood T cell repertoires in COVID-19. Method: immunoSEQ multiplex PCR; TCRdb's copy keeps in-frame clones and lacks some. The table lists 350,000 to 550,000 clones, roughly 89% of them singletons, with around 4.5% in the top ten. Sequenced input: peripheral blood. These receptors were obtained from a woman between 25 and 40 years old with acute or convalescent COVID-19. CDR3s include the opening cysteine and the closing phenylalanine or tryptophan. A D gene is named only where the DNA matches it firmly. Expanded clones get a size class; other rows say once, few or many, or leave the size out.

NA	TRBV5-1	TRBJ2-2	TRBD1	CASSLAPGTGQTGELFF
once	TRBV4-1	TRBJ1-2	NA	CASSQAPTGLYGYTF
NA	TRBV7-3	TRBJ2-2	TRBD1	CASSVRQGLGPGELFF
NA	TRBV24-1	TRBJ2-3	TRBD2	CATSLAGTDTQYF
NA	TRBV29-1	TRBJ1-4	TRBD1	CSAKTGNEKLFF
once	TRBV3-1/TRBV3-2	TRBJ1-4	TRBD1	CASSRQGNEKLFF
NA	TRBV5-1	TRBJ2-1	NA	CASSFTVSYNEQFF
once	TRBV11-3	TRBJ2-3	NA	CASSLGRDTQYF
NA	TRBV7-2	TRBJ1-1	NA	CASSLNRGMSEAFF
once	TRBV3-1/TRBV3-2	TRBJ1-3	NA	CASSQSIGVAGNTIYF
NA	TRBV7-2	TRBJ2-2	TRBD2	CASSLLAGQDISGELFF
NA	TRBV18	TRBJ2-4	NA	CASSEDRLAKNIQYF
once	TRBV19	TRBJ2-7	NA	CASSPEGGTNYEQYF
NA	TRBV4-1	TRBJ2-2	NA	CASSQGGPGELFF
NA	TRBV6-2/TRBV6-3	TRBJ1-6	NA	CASSYDSGSAYNSPLHF
NA	TRBV29-1	TRBJ1-2	TRBD1	CSVLTGGRLDGYTF
NA	TRBV18	TRBJ1-1	NA	CASSLSGAGTEAFF
NA	TRBV29-1	TRBJ1-1	TRBD1	CSVANQGVNTEAFF
NA	TRBV13	TRBJ2-7	TRBD1	CASSRIRGTGPPYEQYF
NA	TRBV5-1	TRBJ1-4	NA	CASSRDNSVYEKLFF
NA	TRBV2	TRBJ1-4	NA	CASTYTGPGNEKLFF
NA	TRBV28	TRBJ1-5	TRBD1	CASSLTGTGGIQPQHF
few	TRBV5-1	TRBJ1-6	TRBD1	CASSLEGQNSPLHF
NA	TRBV12-5	TRBJ2-7	TRBD2	CASANSGGLVYEQYF
NA	TRBV4-1	TRBJ1-2	TRBD1	CASSQGSGQGYGYTF
NA	TRBV10-3	TRBJ2-2	NA	CAISELTAQTGELFF
NA	TRBV2	TRBJ2-7	NA	CASSERWGISYEQYF
NA	TRBV15	TRBJ1-4	TRBD1	CATSRDLGQVFF
NA	TRBV10-3	TRBJ1-3	TRBD1	CAIRSGTGGSGNTIYF
NA	TRBV14	TRBJ1-6	TRBD1	CASSHGDRGPSPLHF
NA	TRBV7-2	TRBJ2-3	NA	CASSSGLGTDTQYF
NA	TRBV6-5	TRBJ2-7	NA	CASSYSLDRLTYEQYF
NA	TRBV27	TRBJ2-5	NA	CASSSLGHPYYF
once	TRBV30	TRBJ1-1	NA	CAWRVTGKKNTEAFF
NA	TRBV28	TRBJ2-3	TRBD1	CASSPPDREDTQYF
NA	TRBV7-6	TRBJ2-3	TRBD2	CASSLGSSGGTDTQYF
NA	TRBV7-9	TRBJ1-2	NA	CASSLDRTRSGYTF
NA	TRBV5-8	TRBJ1-1	TRBD1	CASRMGQRNTEAFF
few	TRBV3-1/TRBV3-2	TRBJ1-1	TRBD1	CASSHTPGTGGTEAFF
once	TRBV29-1	TRBJ1-1	TRBD1	CSVDRGNTEAFF
NA	TRBV24-1	TRBJ2-3	NA	CATNRTGTYRGTDTQYF
once	TRBV27	TRBJ2-3	NA	CASSINSLAPDTQYF
once	TRBV14	TRBJ1-4	TRBD1	CASSQTGPNEKLFF
NA	TRBV5-5	TRBJ1-5	TRBD1	CASSFDWTGDQPQHF
NA	TRBV6-2/TRBV6-3	TRBJ1-3	NA	CASSTRGDTIYF
NA	TRBV24-1	TRBJ1-1	TRBD1	CATSDSGGITEAFF
NA	TRBV5-4	TRBJ1-6	TRBD1	CASSLNRRGRGRSYNSPLHF
NA	TRBV18	TRBJ1-5	TRBD1	CASSPRQGEGQPQHF
NA	TRBV7-3	TRBJ2-2	NA	CASSLQLANTGELFF
NA	TRBV6-6	TRBJ2-7	NA	CASSYSTYEQYF
NA	TRBV28	TRBJ1-2	TRBD1	CASSGTGDNYGYTF
NA	TRBV2	TRBJ2-5	TRBD1	CASSAGTGDLETQYF
NA	TRBV28	TRBJ2-5	NA	CASSLYPRRETQYF
NA	TRBV2	TRBJ1-1	TRBD1	CASLHRGQAEAFF
NA	TRBV24-1	TRBJ2-5	TRBD1	CATSDQQGGWETQYF
NA	TRBV10-1	TRBJ1-2	NA	CASSESAGSGYTF
NA	TRBV28	TRBJ2-7	TRBD2	CASSFFYGGTYEQYF
NA	TRBV21-1	TRBJ1-1	NA	CASTKRNPGTEAFF
NA	TRBV6-1	TRBJ1-1	NA	CASSEGRGSEAFF
NA	TRBV7-8	TRBJ1-1	TRBD1	CASSTDRGMNTEAFF